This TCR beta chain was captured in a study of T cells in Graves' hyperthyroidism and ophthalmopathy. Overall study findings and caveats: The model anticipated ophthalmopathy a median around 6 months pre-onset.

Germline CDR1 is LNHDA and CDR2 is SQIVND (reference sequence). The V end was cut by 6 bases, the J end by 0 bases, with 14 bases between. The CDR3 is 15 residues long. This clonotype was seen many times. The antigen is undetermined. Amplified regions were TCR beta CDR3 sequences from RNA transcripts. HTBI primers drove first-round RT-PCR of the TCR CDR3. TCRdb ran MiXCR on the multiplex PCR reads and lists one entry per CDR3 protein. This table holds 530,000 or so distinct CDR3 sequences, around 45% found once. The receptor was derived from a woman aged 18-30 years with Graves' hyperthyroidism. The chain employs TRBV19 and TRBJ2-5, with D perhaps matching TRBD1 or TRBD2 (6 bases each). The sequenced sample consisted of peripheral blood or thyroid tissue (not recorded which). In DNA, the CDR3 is TGTGCCAGTAGCGCGGGACACCCGGACCAAGAGACCCAGTACTTC. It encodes CASSAGHPDQETQYF.